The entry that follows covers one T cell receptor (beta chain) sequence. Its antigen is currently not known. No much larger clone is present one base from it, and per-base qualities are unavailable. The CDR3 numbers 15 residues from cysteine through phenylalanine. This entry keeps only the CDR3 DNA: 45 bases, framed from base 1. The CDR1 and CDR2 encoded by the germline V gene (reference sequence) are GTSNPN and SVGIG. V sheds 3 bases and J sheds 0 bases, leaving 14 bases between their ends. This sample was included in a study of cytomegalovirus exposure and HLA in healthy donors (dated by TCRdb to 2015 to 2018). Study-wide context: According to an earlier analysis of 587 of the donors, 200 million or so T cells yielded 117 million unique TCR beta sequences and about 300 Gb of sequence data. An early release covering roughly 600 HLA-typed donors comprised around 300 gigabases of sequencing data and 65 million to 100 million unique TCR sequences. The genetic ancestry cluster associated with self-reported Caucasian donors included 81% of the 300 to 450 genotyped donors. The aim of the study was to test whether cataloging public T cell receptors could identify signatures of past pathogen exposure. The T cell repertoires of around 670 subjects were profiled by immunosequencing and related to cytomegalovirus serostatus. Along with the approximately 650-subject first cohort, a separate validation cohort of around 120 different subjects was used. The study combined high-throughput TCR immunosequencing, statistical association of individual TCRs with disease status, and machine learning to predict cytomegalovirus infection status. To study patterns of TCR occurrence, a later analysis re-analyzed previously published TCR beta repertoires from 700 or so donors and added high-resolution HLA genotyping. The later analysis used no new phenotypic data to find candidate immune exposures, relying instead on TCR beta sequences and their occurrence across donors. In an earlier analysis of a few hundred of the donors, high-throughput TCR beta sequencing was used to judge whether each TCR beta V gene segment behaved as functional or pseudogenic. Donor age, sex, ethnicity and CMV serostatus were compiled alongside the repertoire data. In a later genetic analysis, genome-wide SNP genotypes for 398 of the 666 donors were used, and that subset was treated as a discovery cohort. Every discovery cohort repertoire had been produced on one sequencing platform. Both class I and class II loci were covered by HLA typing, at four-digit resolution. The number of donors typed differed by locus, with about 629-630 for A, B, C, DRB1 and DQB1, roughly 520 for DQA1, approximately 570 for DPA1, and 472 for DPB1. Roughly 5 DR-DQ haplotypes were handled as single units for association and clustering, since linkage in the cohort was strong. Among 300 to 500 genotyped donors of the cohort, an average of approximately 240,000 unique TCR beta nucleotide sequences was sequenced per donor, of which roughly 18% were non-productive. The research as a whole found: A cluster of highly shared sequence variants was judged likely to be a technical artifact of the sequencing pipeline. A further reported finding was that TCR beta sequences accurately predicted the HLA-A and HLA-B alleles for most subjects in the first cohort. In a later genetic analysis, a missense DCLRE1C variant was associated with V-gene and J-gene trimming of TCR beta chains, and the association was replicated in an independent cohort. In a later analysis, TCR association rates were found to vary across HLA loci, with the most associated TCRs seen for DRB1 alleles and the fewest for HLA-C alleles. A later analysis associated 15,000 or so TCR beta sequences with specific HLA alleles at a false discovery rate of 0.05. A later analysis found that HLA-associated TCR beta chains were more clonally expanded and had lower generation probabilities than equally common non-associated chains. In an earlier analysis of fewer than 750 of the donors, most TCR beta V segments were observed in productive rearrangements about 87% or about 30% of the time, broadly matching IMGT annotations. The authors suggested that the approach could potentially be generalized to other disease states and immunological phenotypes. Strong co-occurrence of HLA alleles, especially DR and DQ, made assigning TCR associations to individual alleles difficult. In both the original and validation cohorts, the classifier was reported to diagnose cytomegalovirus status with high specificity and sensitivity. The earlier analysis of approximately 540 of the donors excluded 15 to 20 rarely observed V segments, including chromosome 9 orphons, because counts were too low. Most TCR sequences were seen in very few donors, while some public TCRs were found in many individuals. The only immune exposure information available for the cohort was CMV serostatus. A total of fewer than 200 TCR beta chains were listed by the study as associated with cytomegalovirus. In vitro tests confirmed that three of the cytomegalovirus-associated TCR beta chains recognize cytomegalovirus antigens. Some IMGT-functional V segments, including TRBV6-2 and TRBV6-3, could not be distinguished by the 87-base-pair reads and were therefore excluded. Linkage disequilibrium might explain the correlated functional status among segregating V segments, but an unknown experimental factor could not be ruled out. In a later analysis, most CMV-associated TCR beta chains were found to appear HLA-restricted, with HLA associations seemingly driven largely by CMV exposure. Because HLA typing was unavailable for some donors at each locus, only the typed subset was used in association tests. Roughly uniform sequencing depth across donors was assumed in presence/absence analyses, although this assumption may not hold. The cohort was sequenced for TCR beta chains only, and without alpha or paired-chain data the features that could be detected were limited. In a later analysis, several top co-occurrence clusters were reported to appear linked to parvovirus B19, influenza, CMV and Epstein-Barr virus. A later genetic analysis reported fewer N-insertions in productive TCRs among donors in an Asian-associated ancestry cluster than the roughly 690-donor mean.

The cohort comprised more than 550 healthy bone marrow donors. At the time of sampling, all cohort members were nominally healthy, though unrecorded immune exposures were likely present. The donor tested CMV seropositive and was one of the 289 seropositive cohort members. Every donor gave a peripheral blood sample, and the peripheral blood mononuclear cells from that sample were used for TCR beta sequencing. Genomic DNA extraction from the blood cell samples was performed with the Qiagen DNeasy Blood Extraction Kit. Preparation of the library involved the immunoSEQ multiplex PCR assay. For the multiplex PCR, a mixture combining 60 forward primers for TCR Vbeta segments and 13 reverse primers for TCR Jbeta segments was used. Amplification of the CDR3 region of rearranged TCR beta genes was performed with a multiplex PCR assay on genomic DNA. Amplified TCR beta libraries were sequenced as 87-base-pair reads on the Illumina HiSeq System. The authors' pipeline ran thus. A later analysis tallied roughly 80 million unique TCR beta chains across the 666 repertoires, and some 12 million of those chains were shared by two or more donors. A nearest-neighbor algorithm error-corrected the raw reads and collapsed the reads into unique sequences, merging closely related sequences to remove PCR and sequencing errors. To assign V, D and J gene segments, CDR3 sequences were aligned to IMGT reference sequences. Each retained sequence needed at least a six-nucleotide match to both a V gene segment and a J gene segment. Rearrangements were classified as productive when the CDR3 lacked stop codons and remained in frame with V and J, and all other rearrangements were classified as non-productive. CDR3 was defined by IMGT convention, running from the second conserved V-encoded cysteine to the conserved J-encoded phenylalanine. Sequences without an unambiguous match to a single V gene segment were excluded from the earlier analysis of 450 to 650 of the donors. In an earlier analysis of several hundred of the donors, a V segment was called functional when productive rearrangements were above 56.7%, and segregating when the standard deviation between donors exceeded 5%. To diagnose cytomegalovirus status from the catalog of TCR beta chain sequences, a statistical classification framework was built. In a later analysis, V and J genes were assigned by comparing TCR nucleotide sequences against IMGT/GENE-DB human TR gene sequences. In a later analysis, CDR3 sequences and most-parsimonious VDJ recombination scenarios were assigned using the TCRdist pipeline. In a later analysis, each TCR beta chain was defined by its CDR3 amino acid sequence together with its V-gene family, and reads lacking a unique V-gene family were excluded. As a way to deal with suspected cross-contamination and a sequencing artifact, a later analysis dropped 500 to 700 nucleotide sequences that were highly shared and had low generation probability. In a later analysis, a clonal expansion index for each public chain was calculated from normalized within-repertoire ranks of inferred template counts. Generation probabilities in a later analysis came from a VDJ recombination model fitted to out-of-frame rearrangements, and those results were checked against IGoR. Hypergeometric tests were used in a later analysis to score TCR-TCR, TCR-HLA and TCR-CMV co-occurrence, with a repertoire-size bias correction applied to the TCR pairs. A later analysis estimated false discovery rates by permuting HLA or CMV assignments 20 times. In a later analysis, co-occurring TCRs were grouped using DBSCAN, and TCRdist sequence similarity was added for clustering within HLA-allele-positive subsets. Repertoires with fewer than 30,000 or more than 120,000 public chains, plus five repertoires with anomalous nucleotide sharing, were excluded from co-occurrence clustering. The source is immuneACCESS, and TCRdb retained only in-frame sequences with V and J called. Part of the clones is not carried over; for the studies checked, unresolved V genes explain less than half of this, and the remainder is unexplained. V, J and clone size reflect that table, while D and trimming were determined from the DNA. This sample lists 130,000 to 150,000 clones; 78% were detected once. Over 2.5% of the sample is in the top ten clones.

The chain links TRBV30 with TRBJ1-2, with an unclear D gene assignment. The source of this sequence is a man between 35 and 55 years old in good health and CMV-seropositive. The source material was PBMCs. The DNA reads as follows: TGTGCCTGGAGGCTTCCCCTACGTGCTAACTATGGCTACACCTTC. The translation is CAWRLPLRANYGYTF.